These 24 T cell receptor beta chains originate from one sample sequenced in a study of OX40 agonist ivuxolimab in advanced cancers. Repertoires were generated with immunoSEQ multiplex PCR, while TCRdb's copy carries only in-frame clones and drops some. The sample consists of more than 75,000 clones, around 85% of them appearing once. The sequencing here drew on CD4+ or CD8+ T cells sorted from blood, taken in a trial of the OX40 agonist ivuxolimab. Receptor source: an adult with an advanced solid tumor such as melanoma, head and neck, liver or kidney cancer.

This clone was recorded a few times. J is TRBJ2-2 and V is TRBV30, with D possibly matching TRBD2 (6 bases). Germline-derived CDR1 and CDR2 are GTSNPN and SVGIG (reference sequence). This CDR3 comprises 13 residues. Deletions cut 3 bases from V and 6 bases from J, with 11 bases between. The CDR3 DNA follows: TGTGCCTGGAGCGTCGGCGGGGCCGGGGAGCTGTTTTTT. Protein product: CAWSVGGAGELFF.

The chain recombines TRBV11-3 with TRBJ2-1; the D is unclear. In germline, CDR1 is SGHNT, CDR2 YENEEA. The CDR3 loop spans 14 amino acids. V was trimmed by 5 bases and J by 4 bases, leaving 12 bases between them. In DNA, the CDR3 is TGTGCCAGCAGCCCCGGGTGGCTTTACAATGAGCAGTTCTTC. Translated, it gives CASSPGWLYNEQFF.

This clone appeared a single time. CDR3: CASSLSYRGGDEQYF. CDR3 nucleotides: TGTGCCAGCAGTTTATCATACAGGGGTGGTGACGAGCAGTACTTC. The chain carries TRBV28 and TRBJ2-7, with 7 bases fitting TRBD1. V trimming: 1 base; J trimming: 5 bases; junction bases outside the gene matches: 8. This CDR3 is built from 15 residues. From germline, CDR1 is MDHEN and CDR2 SYDVKM.

This clone was seen once. The rearrangement uses TRBV7-2 and TRBJ2-5; 8 bases fit TRBD2. CDR3 length equals 13 residues. Trimming took 4 bases from V and 5 from J; bases not matched to a gene: 3. Germline loops: CDR1 SGHTA, CDR2 FQGNSA. The CDR3 protein is CASSSSGWETQYF. In DNA form, the CDR3 reads TGTGCCAGCAGCTCTAGCGGGTGGGAGACCCAGTACTTC.

This clone has at least ten counts. The rearrangement links TRBV5-1 to TRBJ2-7; D not resolved. Trimming stripped 0 bases from V and 1 base from J, with 8 bases between. The germline V gene has CDR1 SGHRS and CDR2 YFSETQ. This CDR3 has 14 residues. In nucleotides, the CDR3 is TGCGCCAGCAGCTTGGGGTGGGAATCCTACGAGCAGTACTTC. This translates into CASSLGWESYEQYF.

The count of this clone is one. The chain employs TRBV6-6 and TRBJ2-7; 14 bases map to TRBD2. V lost 6 bases to trimming and J lost 6 bases; unmatched junction nucleotides: 7. The CDR3 covers 15 residues. Germline CDR1 and CDR2: MNHNY and SVGAGI (reference sequence). CDR3 protein: CASSPTSGGALEQYV. The CDR3 DNA is TGTGCCAGCAGCCCGACTAGCGGGGGGGCTCTCGAGCAGTACGTC.

This clone was seen once. This chain links TRBV9 with TRBJ2-1; D perhaps matches TRBD1 (6 bases). The germline gives CDR1 SGDLS, CDR2 YYNGEE. The CDR3 consists of 15 residues. V lost 3 bases and J lost 5, with 15 bases in between. Here the CDR3 reads CASSASGTRNNEQFF. The CDR3 bases are TGTGCCAGCAGCGCCTCCGGGACACGGAACAATGAGCAGTTCTTC.

V and J are TRBV30 and TRBJ2-7; possible D gene TRBD2, 5 bases. CDR1 is GTSNPN and CDR2 is SVGIG in the germline V gene (reference sequence). The V end was cut by 0 bases, the J end by 6 bases, with 12 bases between. This CDR3 has 13 residues. This chain's CDR3 is CAWSVPSGFEQYF. The CDR3 coding sequence is TGTGCCTGGAGTGTACCCTCGGGGTTCGAGCAGTACTTC. The complete variable domain, with remaining parts taken from reference TRBV30 and TRBJ2-7, reads SQTIHQWPATLVQPVGSPLSLECTVEGTSNPNLYWYRQAAGRGLQLLFYSVGIGQISSEVPQNLSASRPQDRQFILSSKKLLLSDSGFYLCAWSVPSGFEQYFGPGTRLTVT.

The rearrangement links TRBV28 to TRBJ2-2; 7 bases line up with TRBD1. The CDR3 has 16 residues. CDR1 is MDHEN and CDR2 is SYDVKM in the germline V gene. With 4 bases clipped from V and 5 bases from J, the junction kept 10 bases outside the gene matches. CDR3 region: CASSYPSGQVTGELFF. CDR3 DNA: TGTGCCAGCAGTTACCCATCTGGACAGGTGACCGGGGAGCTGTTTTTT.

The gene calls are TRBV27 and TRBJ2-3, with TRBD1 matching over 7 bases. Trimming took 3 bases from V and 1 from J; bases not matched to a gene: 4. Germline assignment: CDR1 MNHEY and CDR2 SMNVEV (reference sequence). The CDR3 is made up of 15 amino acids. CDR3 loop: CASSFQGVGTDTQYF. The CDR3 DNA reads TGTGCCAGCAGTTTTCAGGGGGTAGGCACAGATACGCAGTATTTT.

The chain employs TRBV19 and TRBJ2-1; D may be TRBD1 (5 bases). Germline loops: CDR1 LNHDA, CDR2 SQIVND (reference sequence). Trimming took 7 bases from V and 10 from J, leaving 14 bases between them. The CDR3 contains 12 residues. This chain's CDR3 is CASTSQGSEQFF. Written as DNA, the CDR3 is TGTGCCAGTACCTCCCAGGGAAGCGAGCAGTTCTTC.

V gene TRBV5-1 combines with J gene TRBJ2-1; D is perhaps TRBD1 or TRBD2 (5 bases each). This CDR3 region has 13 residues. The V and J ends lost 0 bases and 10 bases respectively, with 11 bases between them. The germline gives CDR1 SGHRS, CDR2 YFSETQ. The CDR3 bases are TGCGCCAGCAGCTTGGTCGGGGCTCGGGAGCAGTTCTTC. Translating it yields CASSLVGAREQFF.

V usage is TRBV9 and J usage is TRBJ2-5; possible D gene TRBD1, 5 bases. This CDR3 comprises 13 residues. Germline CDR1 reads SGDLS; CDR2 reads YYNGEE. V was pared by 0 bases and J by 5 bases, with 8 bases between. CDR3 sequence reads: CASSVDRGETQYF. The CDR3 region has the DNA TGTGCCAGCAGCGTAGATAGGGGTGAGACCCAGTACTTC.

This clone was counted a single time. The J gene is TRBJ1-4, the V gene TRBV28; unclear D gene. From germline, CDR1 is MDHEN and CDR2 SYDVKM. This CDR3 comprises 15 residues. With 5 bases removed from V and 11 bases from J, the gap between germline ends came to 21 bases. This chain's CDR3 is CASSPSVGQARKLFF. The DNA for the CDR3 is TGTGCCAGCAGTCCATCCGTAGGCCAGGCCCGGAAACTGTTTTTT. Complete variable domain (other parts from reference TRBV28 and TRBJ1-4): DVKVTQSSRYLVKRTGEKVFLECVQDMDHENMFWYRQDPGLGLRLIYFSYDVKMKEKGDIPEGYSVSREKKERFSLILESASTNQTSMYLCASSPSVGQARKLFFGSGTQLSVL.

The V and J genes are TRBV6-5 and TRBJ2-3; no reliable D call. V was cut by 0 bases and J by 4 bases, with 5 bases left in between. CDR1 MNHEY and CDR2 SVGAGI come from the germline V gene. The CDR3 spans 13 residues. For the CDR3, the DNA is TGTGCCAGCAGTTACTCGGTGGCAGATACGCAGTATTTT. Its protein is CASSYSVADTQYF.

This clone was counted between two and nine times. This sequence joins TRBV5-1 and TRBJ1-2, with D hard to call. V was trimmed by 0 bases and J by 5 bases, leaving 8 bases between them. Germline V gene data show CDR1 as SGHRS and CDR2 as YFSETQ. This CDR3 contains 13 residues. The CDR3 protein is CASSLGSSYGYTF. CDR3 coding DNA: TGCGCCAGCAGCTTGGGAAGTAGTTATGGCTACACCTTC.

The genes are TRBV2 and TRBJ2-3; 8 nucleotides align to TRBD2. Germline lookup yields CDR1 SNHLY and CDR2 FYNNEI. Trimming removed 4 bases from V and 2 bases from J; junction bases left unmatched: 5. The CDR3 contains 15 residues. This chain's CDR3 is CASSGVGGATDTQYF. Written as DNA, the CDR3 is TGTGCCAGCAGTGGTGTCGGGGGGGCCACAGATACGCAGTATTTT.

This chain connects TRBV4-1 to TRBJ1-1; weak D call: TRBD1 (5 bases). The CDR3 covers 13 residues. Deletions cut 3 bases from V and 1 base from J, with 6 bases between. From germline, CDR1 is MGHRA and CDR2 YSYEKL. The CDR3 DNA reads as TGCGCCAGCAGCCAGGGGACGAACACTGAAGCTTTCTTT. Protein: CASSQGTNTEAFF.

This chain links TRBV18 with TRBJ1-6; TRBD1 agrees at 7 bases. After removal of 3 bases from V and 8 bases from J, the junction contained 7 bases not matched to a gene. Germline V gene data show CDR1 as KGHSH and CDR2 as LQKENI. This CDR3 region has 15 residues. CDR3 in amino acids: CASSPNTGVDSPLHF. The CDR3 nucleotides read TGTGCCAGCTCACCTAATACAGGGGTGGATTCACCCCTCCACTTT.

The chain recombines TRBV7-2 with TRBJ1-1; a weak D match, TRBD1 (5 bases). The CDR3 loop spans 15 amino acids. V lost 5 bases to trimming and J lost 12 bases, with 25 bases between them. In germline, CDR1 is SGHTA, CDR2 FQGNSA. This CDR3 reads CASSRISTPGASTFF. Written as DNA, the CDR3 is TGTGCCAGCAGCCGAATAAGTACCCCCGGGGCCTCGACTTTCTTT.

The chain links TRBV5-1 to TRBJ1-5, with 7 bases fitting TRBD1. J gave up 5 bases and V 4 bases, and 9 bases lay outside the gene matches. The CDR3 totals 15 residues. Germline CDR1 SGHRS, CDR2 YFSETQ. The CDR3 DNA follows: TGCGCCAGCAGCCCTTCCTGGGACAGCTATCAGCCCCAGCATTTT. As protein: CASSPSWDSYQPQHF. Filled out from reference TRBV5-1 and TRBJ1-5, the complete variable domain reads KAGVTQTPRYLIKTRGQQVTLSCSPISGHRSVSWYQQTPGQGLQFLFEYFSETQRNKGNFPGRFSGRQFSNSRSEMNVSTLELGDSALYLCASSPSWDSYQPQHFGDGTRLSIL.

The chain recombines TRBV6-6 with TRBJ2-7, with a possible D match to TRBD1 (6 bases). Trimming stripped 7 bases from V and 3 bases from J, with 13 bases between. Germline V gene data show CDR1 as MNHNY and CDR2 as SVGAGI (reference sequence). The CDR3 has 13 residues. The CDR3 bases are TGTGCCAGCATTGGGGGCGCCCGCTACGAGCAGTACTTC. Its protein product is CASIGGARYEQYF.

The chain couples TRBV5-1 to TRBJ2-3, with unresolved D. The CDR3 is 16 residues long. V was trimmed by 1 base and J by 0 bases, leaving 12 bases between them. Germline CDR1 is SGHRS and CDR2 is YFSETQ. CDR3 sequence reads: CASSLLGSTSTDTQYF. DNA for the CDR3: TGCGCCAGCAGCTTGTTAGGGTCCACTAGCACAGATACGCAGTATTTT.

This clone occurred a few times. The chain uses TRBV7-2 and TRBJ2-1; D remains unclear. This CDR3 has 14 residues. CDR1 and CDR2 (germline): SGHTA, FQGNSA. Deletions cut 1 base from V and 2 bases from J, with 6 bases between. The CDR3 region is CASSLGNAYNEQFF. The DNA for the CDR3 is TGTGCCAGCAGCTTAGGTAACGCCTACAATGAGCAGTTCTTC.